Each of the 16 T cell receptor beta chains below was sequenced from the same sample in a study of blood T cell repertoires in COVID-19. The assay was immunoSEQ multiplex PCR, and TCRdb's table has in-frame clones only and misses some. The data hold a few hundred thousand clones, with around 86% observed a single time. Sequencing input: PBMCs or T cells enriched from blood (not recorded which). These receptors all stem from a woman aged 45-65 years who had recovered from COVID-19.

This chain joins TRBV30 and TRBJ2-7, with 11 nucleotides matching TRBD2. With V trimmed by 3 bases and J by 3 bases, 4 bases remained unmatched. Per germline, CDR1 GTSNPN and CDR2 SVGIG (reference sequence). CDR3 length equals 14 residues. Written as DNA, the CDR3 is TGTGCCTGGAGCACCGGGACTAGCGGCTACGAGCAGTACTTC. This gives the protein CAWSTGTSGYEQYF.

CDR3 in amino acids: CASSPSQGSSPLHF. The CDR3 bases are TGTGCCAGCAGCCCCTCACAGGGGAGTTCACCCCTCCACTTT. The chain recombines TRBV9 with TRBJ1-6; the match to TRBD1 covers 7 bases. Unmatched junction bases numbered 7, after V lost 4 bases and J lost 9 bases. The CDR3 sequence is 14 residues long. Germline CDR1 reads SGDLS; CDR2 reads YYNGEE.

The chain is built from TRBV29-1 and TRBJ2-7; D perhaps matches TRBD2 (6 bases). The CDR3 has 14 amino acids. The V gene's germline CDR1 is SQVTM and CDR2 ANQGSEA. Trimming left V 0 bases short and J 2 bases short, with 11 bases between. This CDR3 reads CSVEELASPYEQYF. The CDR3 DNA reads TGCAGCGTTGAAGAACTAGCATCGCCCTACGAGCAGTACTTC.

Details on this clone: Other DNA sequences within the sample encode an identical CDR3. DNA of the CDR3: TGTGCCAGCAGTTCACTGGGTTGGGAGGGAACAAGGGCTTTCTTT. Its translation is CASSSLGWEGTRAFF. The chain is built from TRBV28 and TRBJ1-1; no clear D gene. CDR1 MDHEN and CDR2 SYDVKM come from the germline V gene. Trimming removed 4 bases at V and 11 bases at J, with 23 bases between. CDR3 length: 15 residues.

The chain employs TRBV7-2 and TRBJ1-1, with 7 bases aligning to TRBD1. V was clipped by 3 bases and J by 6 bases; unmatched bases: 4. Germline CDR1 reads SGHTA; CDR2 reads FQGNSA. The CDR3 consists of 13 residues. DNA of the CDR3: TGTGCCAGCAGCTTCAGGGGGGAGGCTGAAGCTTTCTTT. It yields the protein CASSFRGEAEAFF.

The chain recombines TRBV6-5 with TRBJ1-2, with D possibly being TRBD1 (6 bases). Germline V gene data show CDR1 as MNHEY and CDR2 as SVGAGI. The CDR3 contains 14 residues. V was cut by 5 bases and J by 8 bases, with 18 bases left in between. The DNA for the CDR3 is TGTGCCAGCAGTCCACGTCGGGGGGCACTCGGCTACACCTTC. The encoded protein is CASSPRRGALGYTF.

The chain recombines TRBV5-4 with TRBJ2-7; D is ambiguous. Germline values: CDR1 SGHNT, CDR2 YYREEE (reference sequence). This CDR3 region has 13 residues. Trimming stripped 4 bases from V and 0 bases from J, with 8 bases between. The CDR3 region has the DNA TGTGCCAGCAGCGTAGACAACTCCTACGAGCAGTACTTC. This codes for CASSVDNSYEQYF.

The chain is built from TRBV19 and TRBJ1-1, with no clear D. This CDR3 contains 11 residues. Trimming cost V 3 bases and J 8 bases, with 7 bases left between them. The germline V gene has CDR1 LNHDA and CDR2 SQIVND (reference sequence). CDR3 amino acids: CASSIAGEAFF. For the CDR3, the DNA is TGTGCCAGTAGTATTGCGGGAGAAGCTTTCTTT.

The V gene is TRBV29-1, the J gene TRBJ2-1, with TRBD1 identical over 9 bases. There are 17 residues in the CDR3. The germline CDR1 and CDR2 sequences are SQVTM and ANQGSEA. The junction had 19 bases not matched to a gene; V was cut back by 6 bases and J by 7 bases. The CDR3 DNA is TGCAGCGTGGATGGATGGAGGGACAGGGCGTTTGGAAATGAGCAGTTCTTC. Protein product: CSVDGWRDRAFGNEQFF.

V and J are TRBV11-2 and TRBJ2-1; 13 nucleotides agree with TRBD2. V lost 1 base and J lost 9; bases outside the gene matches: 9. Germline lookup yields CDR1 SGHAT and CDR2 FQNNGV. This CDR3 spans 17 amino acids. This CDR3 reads CASSLATSGGFGREQFF. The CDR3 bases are TGTGCCAGCAGCTTAGCGACTAGCGGGGGGTTTGGGCGTGAGCAGTTCTTC. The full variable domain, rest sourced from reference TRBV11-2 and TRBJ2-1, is EAGVAQSPRYKIIEKRQSVAFWCNPISGHATLYWYQQILGQGPKLLIQFQNNGVVDDSQLPKDRFSAERLKGVDSTLKIQPAKLEDSAVYLCASSLATSGGFGREQFFGPGTRLTVL.

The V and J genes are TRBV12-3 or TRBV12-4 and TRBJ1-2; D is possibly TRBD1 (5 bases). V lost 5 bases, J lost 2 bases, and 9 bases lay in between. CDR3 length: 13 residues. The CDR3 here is CASSQGSNYGYTF. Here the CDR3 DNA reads TGTGCCAGCAGTCAGGGATCCAACTATGGCTACACCTTC.

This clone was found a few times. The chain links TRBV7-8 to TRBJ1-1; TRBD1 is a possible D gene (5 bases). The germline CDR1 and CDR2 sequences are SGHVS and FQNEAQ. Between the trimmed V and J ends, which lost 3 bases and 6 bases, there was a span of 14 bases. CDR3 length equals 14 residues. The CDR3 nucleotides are TGTGCCAGCAGCTTGCGGGGGGGGGAGTCTGAAGCTTTCTTT. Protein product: CASSLRGGESEAFF.

Written as DNA, the CDR3 is TGTGCCAGCTCACCATTCCCTGCAGATGCCCTGAACACTGAAGCTTTCTTT. This codes for CASSPFPADALNTEAFF. This chain connects TRBV18 to TRBJ1-1; D is unresolved. V lost 2 bases and J 0 bases, leaving 16 bases between the germline ends. The CDR3 runs to 17 residues. The germline gives CDR1 KGHSH, CDR2 LQKENI.

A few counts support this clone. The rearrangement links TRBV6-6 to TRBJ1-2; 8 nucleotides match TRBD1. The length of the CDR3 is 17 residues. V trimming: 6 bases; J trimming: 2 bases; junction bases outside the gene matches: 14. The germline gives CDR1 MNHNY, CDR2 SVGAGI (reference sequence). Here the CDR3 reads CASSRNQGAARNYGYTF. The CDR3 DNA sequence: TGTGCCAGCAGCCGAAATCAGGGGGCGGCCCGAAACTATGGCTACACCTTC.

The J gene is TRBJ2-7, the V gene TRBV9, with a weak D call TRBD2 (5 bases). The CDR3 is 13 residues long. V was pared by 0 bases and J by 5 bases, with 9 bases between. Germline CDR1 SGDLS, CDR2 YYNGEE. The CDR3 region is CASSVGPADEQYF. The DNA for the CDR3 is TGTGCCAGCAGCGTAGGCCCAGCGGACGAGCAGTACTTC.

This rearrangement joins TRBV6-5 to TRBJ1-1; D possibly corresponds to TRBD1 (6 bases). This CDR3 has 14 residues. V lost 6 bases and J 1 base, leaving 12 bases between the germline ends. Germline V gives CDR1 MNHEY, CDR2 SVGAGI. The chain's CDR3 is CASRFPGQNTEAFF. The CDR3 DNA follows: TGTGCCAGCAGATTTCCGGGACAGAACACTGAAGCTTTCTTT.